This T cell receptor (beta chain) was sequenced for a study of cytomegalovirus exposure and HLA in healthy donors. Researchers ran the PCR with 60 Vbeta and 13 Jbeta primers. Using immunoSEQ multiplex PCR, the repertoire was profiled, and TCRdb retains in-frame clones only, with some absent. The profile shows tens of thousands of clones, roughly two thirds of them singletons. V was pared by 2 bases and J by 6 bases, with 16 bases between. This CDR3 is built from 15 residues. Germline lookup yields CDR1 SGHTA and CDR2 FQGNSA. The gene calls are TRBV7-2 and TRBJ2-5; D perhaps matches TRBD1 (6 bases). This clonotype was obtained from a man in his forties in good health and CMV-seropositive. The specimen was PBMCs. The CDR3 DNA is TGTGCCAGCAGCTTAACGGGGACACAGGAGAAGACCCAGTACTTC. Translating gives CASSLTGTQEKTQYF.